This TCR beta chain was recorded in a study of radiotherapy plus CTLA-4 blockade in lung cancer. Repertoires were generated with immunoSEQ multiplex PCR, while TCRdb's copy carries only in-frame clones and drops some. The data contain tens of thousands of clones, around 87% of them singletons. This clone occurred once. Trimming cost V 1 base and J 2 bases, with 10 bases left between them. The CDR3 is 15 amino acids. Per the germline V gene, CDR1 is LNHNV and CDR2 is YYDKDF (reference sequence). V usage is TRBV15 and J usage is TRBJ2-3; D is undetermined. Sequenced here: peripheral blood, sampled from a patient treated with radiotherapy plus ipilimumab. This TCR came from a human donor with non-small cell lung cancer that progressed on radiotherapy plus ipilimumab. CDR3 region: CATSRVDQPTDTQYF. CDR3 nucleotide sequence: TGTGCCACCAGCAGAGTCGACCAGCCCACAGATACGCAGTATTTT.